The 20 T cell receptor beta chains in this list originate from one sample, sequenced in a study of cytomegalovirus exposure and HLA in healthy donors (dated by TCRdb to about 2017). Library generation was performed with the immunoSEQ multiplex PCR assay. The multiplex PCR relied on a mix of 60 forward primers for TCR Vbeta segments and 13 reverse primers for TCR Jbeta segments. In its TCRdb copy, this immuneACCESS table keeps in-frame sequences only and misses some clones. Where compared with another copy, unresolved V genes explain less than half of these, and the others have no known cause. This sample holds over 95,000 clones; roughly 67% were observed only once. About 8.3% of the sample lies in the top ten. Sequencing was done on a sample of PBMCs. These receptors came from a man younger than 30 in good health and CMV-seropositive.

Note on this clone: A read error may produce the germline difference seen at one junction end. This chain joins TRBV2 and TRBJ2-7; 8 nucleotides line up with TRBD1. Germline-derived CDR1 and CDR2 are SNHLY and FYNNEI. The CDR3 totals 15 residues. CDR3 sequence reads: CASDVGQGTAYEQYF. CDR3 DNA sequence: TGCGCCAGTGACGTAGGACAGGGAACAGCCTACGAGCAGTACTTC.

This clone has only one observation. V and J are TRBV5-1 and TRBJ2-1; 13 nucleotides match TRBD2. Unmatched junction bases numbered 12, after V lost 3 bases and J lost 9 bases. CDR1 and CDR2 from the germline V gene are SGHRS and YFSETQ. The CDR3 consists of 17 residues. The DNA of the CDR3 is TGCGCCAGCAGCTCAGGACTAGCGGGGGCCCTCCGTACTGAGCAGTTCTTC. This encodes CASSSGLAGALRTEQFF.

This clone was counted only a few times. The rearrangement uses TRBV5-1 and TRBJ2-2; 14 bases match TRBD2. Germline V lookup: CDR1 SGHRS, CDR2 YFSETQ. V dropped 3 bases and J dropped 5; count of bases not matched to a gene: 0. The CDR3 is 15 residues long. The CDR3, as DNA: TGCGCCAGCAGCTGGACTAGCGGGGGGACCGGGGAGCTGTTTTTT. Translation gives CASSWTSGGTGELFF.

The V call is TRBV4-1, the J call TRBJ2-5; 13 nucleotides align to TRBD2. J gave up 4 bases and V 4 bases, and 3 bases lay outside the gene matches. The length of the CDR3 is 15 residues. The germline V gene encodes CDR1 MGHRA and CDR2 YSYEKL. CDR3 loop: CASSPGLAGRETQYF. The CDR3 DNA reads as TGCGCCAGCAGCCCGGGACTAGCGGGGAGAGAGACCCAGTACTTC.

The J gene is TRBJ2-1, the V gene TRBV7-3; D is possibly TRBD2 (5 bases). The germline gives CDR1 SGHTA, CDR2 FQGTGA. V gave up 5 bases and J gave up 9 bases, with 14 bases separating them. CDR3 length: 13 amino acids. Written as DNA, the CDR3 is TGTGCCAGCAGCAACATCGACGGAGGTGAGCAGTTCTTC. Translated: CASSNIDGGEQFF.

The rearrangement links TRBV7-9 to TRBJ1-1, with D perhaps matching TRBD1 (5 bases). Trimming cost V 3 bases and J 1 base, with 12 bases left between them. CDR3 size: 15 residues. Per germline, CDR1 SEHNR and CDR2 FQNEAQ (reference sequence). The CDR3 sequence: CASSFQGGANTEAFF. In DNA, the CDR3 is TGTGCCAGCAGCTTCCAGGGAGGGGCGAACACTGAAGCTTTCTTT.

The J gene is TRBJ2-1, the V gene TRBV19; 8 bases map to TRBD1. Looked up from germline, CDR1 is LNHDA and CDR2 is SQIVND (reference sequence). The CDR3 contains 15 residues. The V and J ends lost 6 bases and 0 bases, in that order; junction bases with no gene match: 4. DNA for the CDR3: TGTGCCAGTAGCCTTGACAGGGGCTCCTACAATGAGCAGTTCTTC. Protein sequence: CASSLDRGSYNEQFF.

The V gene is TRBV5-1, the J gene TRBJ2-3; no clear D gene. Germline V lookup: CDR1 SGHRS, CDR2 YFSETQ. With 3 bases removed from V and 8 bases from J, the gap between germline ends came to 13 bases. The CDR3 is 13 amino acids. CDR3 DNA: TGCGCCAGCAGCTCGACTGAGCCCGGTACGCAGTATTTT. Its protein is CASSSTEPGTQYF. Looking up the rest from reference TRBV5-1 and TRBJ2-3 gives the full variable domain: KAGVTQTPRYLIKTRGQQVTLSCSPISGHRSVSWYQQTPGQGLQFLFEYFSETQRNKGNFPGRFSGRQFSNSRSEMNVSTLELGDSALYLCASSSTEPGTQYFGPGTRLTVL.

This chain's CDR3 is CASSSQGNTEAFF. In DNA form, the CDR3 reads TGTGCCAGCAGCTCTCAGGGGAACACTGAAGCTTTCTTT. The chain joins TRBV7-2 to TRBJ1-1; D might be TRBD1 (5 bases). CDR3 length: 13 residues. V was pared by 4 bases and J by 1 base, with 7 bases between. Germline V CDR1 and CDR2: SGHTA, FQGNSA.

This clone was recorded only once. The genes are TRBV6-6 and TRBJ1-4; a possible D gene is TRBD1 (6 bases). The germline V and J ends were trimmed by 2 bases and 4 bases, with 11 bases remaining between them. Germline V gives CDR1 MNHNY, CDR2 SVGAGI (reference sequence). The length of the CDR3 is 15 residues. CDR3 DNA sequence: TGTGCCAGCAGTTACCTACAGGGAATTAATGAAAAACTGTTTTTT. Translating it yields CASSYLQGINEKLFF.

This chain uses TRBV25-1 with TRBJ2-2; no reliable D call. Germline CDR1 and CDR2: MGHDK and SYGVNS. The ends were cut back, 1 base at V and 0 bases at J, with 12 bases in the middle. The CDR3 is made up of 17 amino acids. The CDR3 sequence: CASSESPTAANTGELFF. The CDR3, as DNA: TGTGCCAGCAGTGAATCCCCGACGGCGGCGAACACCGGGGAGCTGTTTTTT.

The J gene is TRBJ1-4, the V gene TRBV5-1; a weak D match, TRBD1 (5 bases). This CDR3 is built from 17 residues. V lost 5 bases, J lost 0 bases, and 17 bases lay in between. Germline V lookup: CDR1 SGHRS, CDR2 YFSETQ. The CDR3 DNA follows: TGCGCCAGCAGTCCGTTCCTCACAGGTACAACTAATGAAAAACTGTTTTTT. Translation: CASSPFLTGTTNEKLFF.

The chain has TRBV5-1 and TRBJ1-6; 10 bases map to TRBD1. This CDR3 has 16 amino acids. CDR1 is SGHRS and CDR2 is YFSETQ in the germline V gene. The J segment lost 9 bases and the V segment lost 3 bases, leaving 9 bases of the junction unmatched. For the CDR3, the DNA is TGCGCCAGCAGCTCCGAAAGACAGGGGGCGGGTTCACCCCTCCACTTT. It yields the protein CASSSERQGAGSPLHF.

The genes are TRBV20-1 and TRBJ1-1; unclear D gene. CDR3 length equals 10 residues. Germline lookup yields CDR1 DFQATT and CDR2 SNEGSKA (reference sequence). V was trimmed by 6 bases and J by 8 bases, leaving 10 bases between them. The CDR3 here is CSAVAREAFF. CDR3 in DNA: TGCAGTGCCGTCGCGAGGGAAGCTTTCTTT.

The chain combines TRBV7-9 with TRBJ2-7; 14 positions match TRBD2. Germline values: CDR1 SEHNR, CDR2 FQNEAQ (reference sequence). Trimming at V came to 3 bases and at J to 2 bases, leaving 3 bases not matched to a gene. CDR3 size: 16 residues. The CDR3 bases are TGTGCCAGCAGCTTCCCGACTAGCGGGGGGGCCTACGAGCAGTACTTC. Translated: CASSFPTSGGAYEQYF. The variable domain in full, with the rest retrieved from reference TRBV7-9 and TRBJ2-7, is DTGVSQNPRHKITKRGQNVTFRCDPISEHNRLYWYRQTLGQGPEFLTYFQNEAQLEKSRLLSDRFSAERPKGSFSTLEIQRTEQGDSAMYLCASSFPTSGGAYEQYFGPGTRLTVT.

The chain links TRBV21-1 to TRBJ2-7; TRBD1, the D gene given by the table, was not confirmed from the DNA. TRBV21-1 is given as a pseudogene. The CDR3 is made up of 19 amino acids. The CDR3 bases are TGTGCCAGCAGCAAGGCTTTTCAGGGGCTGGCGAACGAGGCCTACGAGCAGTACGTC. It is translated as CASSKAFQGLANEAYEQYV.

This CDR3 reads CASSRQPPGTGNQPQHF. Written as DNA, the CDR3 is TGTGCCAGCAGCCGCCAACCTCCAGGGACAGGGAATCAGCCCCAGCATTTT. The chain has TRBV16 and TRBJ1-5; 9 nucleotides agree with TRBD1. This CDR3 contains 17 residues. Looked up from germline, CDR1 is KGHSY and CDR2 is FQNENV. J gave up 4 bases and V 4 bases, and 11 bases lay outside the gene matches.

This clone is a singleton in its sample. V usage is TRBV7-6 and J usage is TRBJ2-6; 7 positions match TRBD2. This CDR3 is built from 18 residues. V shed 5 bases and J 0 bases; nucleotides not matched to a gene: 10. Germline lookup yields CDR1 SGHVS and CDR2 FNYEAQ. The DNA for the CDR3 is TGTGCCAGCAGCCTCCAGAGCGGGGTCCTCTCTGGGGCCAACGTCCTGACTTTC. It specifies CASSLQSGVLSGANVLTF.

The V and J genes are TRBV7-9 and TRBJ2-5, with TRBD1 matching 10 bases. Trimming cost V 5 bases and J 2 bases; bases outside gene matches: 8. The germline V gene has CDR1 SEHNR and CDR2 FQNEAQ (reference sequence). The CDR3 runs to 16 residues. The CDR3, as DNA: TGTGCCAGCAGCGTAGGGGACAGGGGAGGGCAAGAGACCCAGTACTTC. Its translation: CASSVGDRGGQETQYF.

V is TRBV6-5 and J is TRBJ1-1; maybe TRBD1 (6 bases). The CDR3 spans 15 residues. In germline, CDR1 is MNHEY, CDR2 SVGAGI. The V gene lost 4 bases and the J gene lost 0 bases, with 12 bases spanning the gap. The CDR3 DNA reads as TGTGCCAGCAGTTTAGCGACAGGTTTGAACACTGAAGCTTTCTTT. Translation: CASSLATGLNTEAFF.